This T cell receptor beta chain was recovered during a study of cytomegalovirus exposure and HLA in healthy donors. The V gene's germline CDR1 is MNHNS and CDR2 SASEGT. This CDR3 spans 14 amino acids. J was trimmed by 4 bases and V by 4 bases; bases with no gene match: 4. PCR employed 60 Vbeta and 13 Jbeta primers. Only in-frame clones appear in the TCRdb table, and some are missing; sequencing was by immunoSEQ multiplex PCR. The sample has 150,000 to 200,000 clones; about 72% are singletons. Regarding this clone: The antigen is unknown.

Study-wide results and limits: Earlier results showed most TCR beta V segments being productive about 90% or about 30% of the time. 87-base-pair reads could not separate some V segments, including TRBV6-2 and TRBV6-3. One variant, a missense change in DCLRE1C, was linked in a later analysis to TCR beta V- and J-gene trimming.

V is TRBV6-1 and J is TRBJ1-3, with TRBD1 identical over 7 bases. The sample taken for sequencing was PBMCs. The sequence derives from a male donor in good health and CMV-seronegative. In nucleotides, the CDR3 is TGTGCCAGCAGTGTCAGGGGGTCAGGAAACACCATATATTTT. Its translation: CASSVRGSGNTIYF.